A single sample gave rise to the 12 T cell receptor beta chains below, sequenced in a study of shared clonotypes between healthy human individuals. TCRdb's table, derived via immunoSEQ multiplex PCR, lists solely in-frame clones and lacks some. The data show about 690,000 clones, roughly 87% seen once. The specimen sequenced was memory CD8+ T cells from PBMCs. The subset: CD45RO+ cells pooled with CCR7-negative TemRA cells. Receptors originate from a man younger than 30 in good health. Some clones in this sample may be carry-over from other donors' samples.

The gene calls are TRBV29-1 and TRBJ2-1, with D possibly TRBD1 on 5 matching bases. The CDR3 covers 17 residues. From germline, CDR1 is SQVTM and CDR2 ANQGSEA. Trimming removed 0 bases at V and 1 base at J, with 16 bases between. CDR3 nucleotide sequence: TGCAGCGTTGAAGATGGAGAGTTAGGGGTTTCCTACAATGAGCAGTTCTTC. Its protein is CSVEDGELGVSYNEQFF.

This sequence joins TRBV28 and TRBJ2-2; 8 positions agree with TRBD2. The length of the CDR3 is 16 residues. Losses at the gene ends were 5 bases for V and 4 bases for J; bases not matched to a gene: 9. Per the germline V gene, CDR1 is MDHEN and CDR2 is SYDVKM. The CDR3 protein is CASSRPGGPSTGELFF. The CDR3 DNA is TGTGCCAGCAGTCGACCGGGAGGGCCGAGCACCGGGGAGCTGTTTTTT. Full variable domain (outside the CDR3, taken from reference TRBV28 and TRBJ2-2): DVKVTQSSRYLVKRTGEKVFLECVQDMDHENMFWYRQDPGLGLRLIYFSYDVKMKEKGDIPEGYSVSREKKERFSLILESASTNQTSMYLCASSRPGGPSTGELFFGEGSRLTVL.

The J gene is TRBJ2-2, the V gene TRBV7-9; D is possibly TRBD2 (6 bases). The ends were cut back, 8 bases at V and 4 bases at J, with 17 bases in the middle. Germline values: CDR1 SEHNR, CDR2 FQNEAQ (reference sequence). This CDR3 spans 15 amino acids. The CDR3 region is CASPPRDLFTGELFF. The CDR3 nucleotides read TGTGCCAGCCCTCCCAGGGACTTGTTCACCGGGGAGCTGTTTTTT.

This clone was detected only once. The rearrangement joins TRBV2 to TRBJ1-3; D might be TRBD1 (6 bases). The germline gives CDR1 SNHLY, CDR2 FYNNEI. The CDR3 consists of 15 residues. V was pared by 7 bases and J by 4 bases, with 17 bases between. The CDR3 DNA follows: TGTGCCAGCACCGAAGGACAGACTCTGGGAAACACCATATATTTT. The encoded protein is CASTEGQTLGNTIYF.

This chain links TRBV6-5 with TRBJ1-2; TRBD1 matches 10 bases. After removal of 5 bases from V and 7 bases from J, the junction contained 10 bases not matched to a gene. CDR3 length: 15 residues. Germline-derived CDR1 and CDR2 are MNHEY and SVGAGI. The CDR3 protein is CASSTRQGANVGYTF. In DNA form, the CDR3 reads TGTGCCAGCAGTACCCGACAGGGGGCGAATGTTGGCTACACCTTC.

The V gene is TRBV28, the J gene TRBJ2-2; D ambiguous. V was cut by 5 bases and J by 4 bases, with 11 bases left in between. The CDR3 loop spans 14 amino acids. Germline CDR1 and CDR2: MDHEN and SYDVKM. CDR3: CASSPSPGTGELFF. CDR3 nucleotides: TGTGCCAGCAGTCCTTCTCCGGGCACCGGGGAGCTGTTTTTT.

The gene calls are TRBV28 and TRBJ1-1; the D is unclear. V lost 10 bases, J lost 1 base, and 10 bases lay in between. This CDR3 is built from 12 residues. CDR1 is MDHEN, CDR2 SYDVKM, per germline. The CDR3 spells CATLPGNTEAFF. Here the CDR3 DNA reads TGTGCCACACTGCCAGGGAACACTGAAGCTTTCTTT.

J is TRBJ2-7 and V is TRBV13; D is unresolved. V lost 1 base, J lost 0 bases, and 7 bases lay in between. CDR1 PRHDT and CDR2 FYEKMQ come from the germline V gene (reference sequence). This CDR3 is built from 14 residues. CDR3 in amino acids: CASSLVGYSYEQYF. The CDR3, as DNA: TGTGCCAGCAGCTTAGTGGGATACTCCTACGAGCAGTACTTC.

This rearrangement joins TRBV2 to TRBJ1-3; D gene ambiguous. CDR3 length: 16 residues. V lost 5 bases and J 0 bases, leaving 14 bases between the germline ends. CDR1 is SNHLY and CDR2 is FYNNEI in the germline V gene. CDR3 residues: CASSRLVTNSGNTIYF. The DNA of the CDR3 is TGTGCCAGCAGTCGGTTGGTCACCAACTCTGGAAACACCATATATTTT.

The chain joins TRBV10-3 to TRBJ2-2; D ambiguous. V was pared by 10 bases and J by 7 bases, with 10 bases between. The CDR3 totals 11 residues. Per the germline V gene, CDR1 is ENHRY and CDR2 is SYGVKD. CDR3 sequence (DNA): TGTGCCACGGCCTCGGGCGGGGAGCTGTTTTTT. This sequence encodes CATASGGELFF.

The sample holds one count of this clone. V usage is TRBV27 and J usage is TRBJ2-5; no definite D call. CDR1 MNHEY and CDR2 SMNVEV come from the germline V gene (reference sequence). The CDR3 loop spans 13 amino acids. V was trimmed by 5 bases and J by 1 base, leaving 8 bases between them. CDR3 in DNA: TGTGCCAGCAGTCCGATCAGCCAAGAGACCCAGTACTTC. Translated: CASSPISQETQYF.

This chain joins TRBV7-2 and TRBJ2-1; tentative D call: TRBD1 (8 bases). Germline CDR1 and CDR2: SGHTA and FQGNSA. V shed 1 base and J shed 7 bases, with 26 bases lying between them. This CDR3 region has 19 residues. The CDR3 spells CASSLDQGARTGGGNEQFF. The DNA of the CDR3 is TGTGCCAGCAGCTTAGACCAGGGGGCGCGAACGGGAGGAGGAAATGAGCAGTTCTTC.